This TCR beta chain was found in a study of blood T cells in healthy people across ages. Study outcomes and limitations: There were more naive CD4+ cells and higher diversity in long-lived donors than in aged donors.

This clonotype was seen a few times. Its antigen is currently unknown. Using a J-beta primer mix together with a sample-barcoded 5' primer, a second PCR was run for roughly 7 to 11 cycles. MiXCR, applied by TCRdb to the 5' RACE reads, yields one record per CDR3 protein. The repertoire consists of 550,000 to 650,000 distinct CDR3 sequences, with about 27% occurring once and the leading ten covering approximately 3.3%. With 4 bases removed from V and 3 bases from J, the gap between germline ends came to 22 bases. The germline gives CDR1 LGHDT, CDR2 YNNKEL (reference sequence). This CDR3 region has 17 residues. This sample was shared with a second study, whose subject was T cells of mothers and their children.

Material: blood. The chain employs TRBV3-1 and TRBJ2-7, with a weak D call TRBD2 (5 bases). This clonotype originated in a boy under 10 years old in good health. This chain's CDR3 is CASSRHLTQSGSYEQYF. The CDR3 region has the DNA TGTGCCAGCAGCCGGCATCTCACCCAGAGCGGAAGCTACGAGCAGTACTTC.